This T cell receptor beta chain was retrieved from a study of blood T cell repertoires in COVID-19. In the study overall: Samples came from the United States, Italy and Spain, spanning acute and convalescent COVID-19. The analysed material was cDNA or gDNA that came from T cells, B-cell-depleted T cells, or PBMCs.

Germline assignment: CDR1 ENHRY and CDR2 SYGVKD. The CDR3 is made up of 14 amino acids. V lost 8 bases, J lost 1 base, and 5 bases stayed unmatched. Here immunoSEQ multiplex PCR was the method, and the copy in TCRdb shows in-frame clones only, minus some. The sample lists about half a million clones; 70% to 90% were seen once. V is TRBV10-3 and J is TRBJ2-5; 9 bases line up with TRBD2. Specimen: peripheral blood. This sequence originates from a human donor in a cohort sampled during active COVID-19. The CDR3 here is CAIGSSGSQETQYF. For the CDR3, the DNA is TGTGCCATCGGAAGTAGCGGGAGCCAAGAGACCCAGTACTTC.